The clone carrying this T cell receptor (beta chain) was seen at least ten times. Full-length variable regions came from constant-region reverse primers plus semi-nested Nested Universal Primer A PCR. TCRdb reanalysed the 5' RACE reads using MiXCR and keeps one entry per CDR3 protein. The table lists tens of thousands of distinct CDR3 sequences, about 20% of them singletons. The sorted Tregs were CD4+CD25+CD127-/low cells. Sequencing was performed on Tregs sorted from blood. This receptor was identified in a female donor with breast cancer.

In nucleotides, the CDR3 is TGTGCCAGCAGCGACCGAAGGACGCGAGGCATTGAAGCTTTCTTT. Amino acids: CASSDRRTRGIEAFF. The V call is TRBV12-3 or TRBV12-4, the J call TRBJ1-1; D is unclear. The V end lost 6 bases, the J end lost 7 bases, and 21 bases lay between the germline ends. CDR3 size: 15 residues.